The rows below give T cell receptor beta chains drawn from one sample of a study of human T cells and chemical hapten exposure. Using its own MiXCR run on the RACE reads, TCRdb lists one record per CDR3 protein. The sample has over 85,000 distinct CDR3 sequences; 10% to 12% are singletons. Sequenced material: whole blood, taken in connection with sensitization to the hapten diphenylcyclopropenone (DPC). The receptor source for this set is a woman aged 60-75 years with alopecia areata. Some clones in this sample may be carry-over from other donors' samples. CDR3s include the opening cysteine and the closing phenylalanine or tryptophan. The D gene is left open where the match is weak. Clone size is given for some rows only: seen once, a few or many times, or a class if the clone is expanded.

V	D	size	J	CDR3	DNA
TRBV10-3	TRBD2	NA	TRBJ2-7	CAISETRLAGGEQYF	TGTGCCATCAGCGAGACACGACTAGCGGGGGGGGAGCAGTACTTC
TRBV19	NA	few	TRBJ1-2	CASNNKGAGENYGYTF	TGTGCCAGTAACAACAAGGGCGCAGGGGAAAATTATGGCTACACCTTC
TRBV7-2	NA	few	TRBJ2-5	CASSLVGQETQYF	TGTGCCAGCAGCTTAGTGGGCCAAGAGACCCAGTACTTC
TRBV7-6	TRBD1	many	TRBJ1-1	CASSLTGGVSTEAFF	TGTGCCAGCAGCTTAACAGGGGGCGTTAGCACTGAAGCTTTCTTT
TRBV20-1	NA	many	TRBJ2-7	CSARPPSYEQYF	TGCAGTGCTAGACCCCCATCCTACGAGCAGTACTTC
TRBV12-3/TRBV12-4	TRBD2	many	TRBJ2-2	CASRRAGGHTGELFF	TGTGCCAGCAGGAGAGCGGGGGGCCACACCGGGGAGCTGTTTTTT
TRBV4-1	NA	few	TRBJ1-5	CASSQDGRQYSNQPQHF	TGCGCCAGCAGCCAGGACGGGAGACAGTATAGCAATCAGCCCCAGCATTTT
TRBV7-6	TRBD1	NA	TRBJ1-6	CASSLETGGNSPLHF	TGTGCCAGCAGCTTAGAGACAGGGGGAAATTCACCCCTCCATTTT
TRBV6-5	TRBD2	many	TRBJ2-5	CASSYSLRGVGETQYF	TGTGCCAGCAGTTACTCGTTGCGGGGGGTGGGAGAGACCCAGTACTTC
TRBV9	NA	many	TRBJ2-7	CASSVGRDLNYEQYF	TGTGCCAGCAGCGTAGGGCGGGATCTAAACTACGAGCAGTACTTC
TRBV12-3/TRBV12-4	TRBD2	once	TRBJ2-3	CASTIRGGLGDTQYF	TGTGCCAGCACAATACGGGGGGGCCTGGGAGATACGCAGTATTTT
TRBV7-3	TRBD2	many	TRBJ2-3	CASSSMGLAGVGDTQYF	TGTGCCAGCAGCTCCATGGGGCTAGCGGGGGTAGGAGATACGCAGTATTTT
TRBV30	NA	NA	TRBJ1-6	CAWSYRSGQGSPLHF	TGTGCCTGGAGTTATAGGTCCGGGCAGGGTTCACCCCTCCACTTT
TRBV7-2	NA	NA	TRBJ2-7	CASSNGGGGSYEQYF	TGTGCCAGCAGTAACGGGGGCGGGGGCTCCTACGAGCAGTACTTC
TRBV7-2	TRBD1	few	TRBJ2-1	CASSFNTGTGGNEQFF	TGTGCCAGCAGCTTCAACACCGGGACAGGGGGCAATGAGCAGTTCTTC
TRBV11-2	TRBD2	many	TRBJ2-2	CASSSGGRTGELFF	TGTGCCAGCAGCTCGGGGGGACGCACCGGGGAGCTGTTTTTT
TRBV12-2	NA	many	TRBJ1-2	CASRLGTWDRGRRNYGYTF	TGTGCAAGTCGCTTAGGGACCTGGGACAGGGGCCGCCGGAACTATGGCTACACCTTC
TRBV20-1	NA	many	TRBJ2-7	CSAPQTDYEQYF	TGCAGTGCTCCCCAGACAGACTACGAGCAGTACTTC
TRBV12-3/TRBV12-4	NA	many	TRBJ1-1	CASSPRTLLPTEAFF	TGTGCCAGCAGCCCCCGGACCCTTCTTCCCACTGAAGCTTTCTTT
TRBV4-2	NA	NA	TRBJ2-3	CASSQGIQETDTQYF	TGTGCCAGCAGCCAAGGCATTCAGGAGACAGATACGCAGTATTTT
TRBV10-3	NA	few	TRBJ1-5	CAISDGRPNQPQHF	TGTGCCATCAGCGACGGAAGACCGAATCAGCCCCAGCATTTT
TRBV20-1	NA	few	TRBJ2-7	CSATSDYTPTYEQYF	TGCAGTGCTACCTCGGACTACACGCCAACCTACGAGCAGTACTTC
TRBV12-3/TRBV12-4	NA	NA	TRBJ2-7	CASSLGDGTYEQYF	TGTGCCAGCAGTTTGGGCGACGGCACCTACGAGCAGTACTTC
TRBV7-2	TRBD2	NA	TRBJ2-3	CASSSRTSGSPDTQYF	TGTGCCAGCAGCTCCCGGACTAGCGGGAGCCCAGATACGCAGTATTTT
TRBV20-1	NA	many	TRBJ2-4	CSALSAGRAKNIQYF	TGCAGTGCTCTTAGCGCAGGGCGGGCCAAAAACATTCAGTACTTC
TRBV20-1	TRBD2	many	TRBJ2-2	CSARRTSNTGELFF	TGCAGTGCTAGAAGGACTAGCAACACCGGGGAGCTGTTTTTT
TRBV7-8	NA	NA	TRBJ2-1	CASSPVGQPNNEQFF	TGTGCCAGCAGCCCAGTTGGGCAGCCGAACAATGAGCAGTTCTTC